A selection of T cell receptor beta chains follows, all from one sample in a study of blood T cell repertoires in COVID-19. Assay: immunoSEQ multiplex PCR; the TCRdb copy retains only in-frame clones and omits some. The table records fewer than 450,000 clones, approximately 88% of them present only once. The sample consisted of peripheral blood. The source of these receptors is a woman in her 50s with COVID-19, enrolled during active disease. Both conserved end residues are part of each CDR3. D genes are given only for firm matches. Expanded clones are given a class, and other clones once, few, many or no size at all.

V gene	J gene	D gene	clone size	CDR3 DNA	CDR3 protein
TRBV6-5	TRBJ1-1	-	-	TGTGCCAGCAGTCGAAAATCGACAGGTAACACTGAAGCTTTCTTT	CASSRKSTGNTEAFF
TRBV3-1/TRBV3-2	TRBJ1-5	TRBD1	few	TGTGCCAGCAGCCAATCGGACAGGAACAATCAGCCCCAGCATTTT	CASSQSDRNNQPQHF
TRBV6-5	TRBJ1-1	-	-	TGTGCCAGCAGTCCACTTGGACAGCACAACACTGAAGCTTTCTTT	CASSPLGQHNTEAFF
TRBV9	TRBJ1-1	-	-	TGTGCCAGCAGCGCCTCATCCCGGACAATGAACACTGAAGCTTTCTTT	CASSASSRTMNTEAFF
TRBV24-1	TRBJ1-5	TRBD1	-	TGTGCCACCAGTGATCCATCAGAAGAAAGCAGGGGGCAACGCAATCAGCCCCAGCATTTT	CATSDPSEESRGQRNQPQHF
TRBV13	TRBJ1-2	-	-	TGTGCCAGCAGTCACCCGGCGGGGCGACTCTATGGCTACACCTTC	CASSHPAGRLYGYTF
TRBV25-1	TRBJ1-1	-	-	TGTGCCAGCAGGAAACACGGGGGGTCTAGGACTGAAGCTTTCTTT	CASRKHGGSRTEAFF
TRBV14	TRBJ1-1	TRBD1	-	TGTGCCAGCAGCCTCTCGCGACCGGGACAGCTGAACACTGAAGCTTTCTTT	CASSLSRPGQLNTEAFF
TRBV10-3	TRBJ1-2	-	-	TGTGCCATCAGGGGGGCCCCGACAGAGAGCTATGGCTACACCTTC	CAIRGAPTESYGYTF
TRBV30	TRBJ1-3	-	-	TGTGCCTGGAGTTCCCGTAGTGGAAACACCATATATTTT	CAWSSRSGNTIYF
TRBV4-1	TRBJ2-7	TRBD1	-	TGCGCCAGCAGCCACTTTTCCGGGACAGGCTCCTACGAGCAGTACTTC	CASSHFSGTGSYEQYF
TRBV11-2	TRBJ1-1	-	-	TGTGCCAGCAGCTTAGGGAGGGTGAACACTGAAGCTTTCTTT	CASSLGRVNTEAFF
TRBV19	TRBJ1-2	TRBD1	-	TGTGCCACCCGCAGGGGGGACGGCTACACCTTC	CATRRGDGYTF
TRBV7-2	TRBJ1-2	TRBD1	-	TGTGCCAGCAGCACCCAACAGGGGGCTAACTATGGCTACACCTTC	CASSTQQGANYGYTF
TRBV5-4	TRBJ1-1	-	-	TGTGCCAGCAGCTTAGAGCAGAACACTGAAGCTTTCTTT	CASSLEQNTEAFF
TRBV5-1	TRBJ1-1	-	-	TGCGCCAGCAGCTTGAGCGGGTACACTGAAGCTTTCTTT	CASSLSGYTEAFF
TRBV2	TRBJ1-2	-	-	TGTGCCAGCAGTGCGTGGCAGGGTAGGAACTATGGCTACACCTTC	CASSAWQGRNYGYTF
TRBV7-9	TRBJ1-2	TRBD1	-	TGTGCCAGCAGGTTAGCCGGGACAGGGGAAGGCTACACCTTC	CASRLAGTGEGYTF
TRBV2	TRBJ1-4	-	-	TGTGCCAGCAGTTGGGAGGGGGGGCATGAAAAACTGTTTTTT	CASSWEGGHEKLFF
TRBV7-9	TRBJ1-4	-	-	TGTGCCAGCAGCGCCCCTCAGGGGATCAACGAAAAACTGTTTTTT	CASSAPQGINEKLFF
TRBV6-2/TRBV6-3	TRBJ1-5	-	-	TGTGCCAGCAGTTACACCGGGAACAATCAGCCCCAGCATTTT	CASSYTGNNQPQHF
TRBV6-5	TRBJ1-2	TRBD1	-	TGTGCCAGCAGTGACTCGACAGGGGATGGCTACACCTTC	CASSDSTGDGYTF
TRBV6-2/TRBV6-3	TRBJ1-4	-	-	TGTGCCAGCAGTAGCGGTGGGCGTCCTGGAACTAATGAAAAACTGTTTTTT	CASSSGGRPGTNEKLFF
TRBV5-8	TRBJ2-7	TRBD2	-	TGTGCCAGCAGCTTCACCCGACTAGCGGGCTACGAGCAGTACTTC	CASSFTRLAGYEQYF
TRBV27	TRBJ2-5	TRBD1	once	TGTGCCAGCAGTTTTGGACGGGACAGGGGGGAGACCCAGTACTTC	CASSFGRDRGETQYF
TRBV19	TRBJ1-1	TRBD1	-	TGTGCCAGTAGTATGGGGGGGACAGGGGGTAACACTGAAGCTTTCTTT	CASSMGGTGGNTEAFF
TRBV2	TRBJ1-4	TRBD1	-	TGTGCCAGCATTATGGACAGGAATGAAAAACTGTTTTTT	CASIMDRNEKLFF
TRBV11-2	TRBJ1-1	TRBD1	-	TGTGCCAGCACCGTCGACAGGGACACTGAAGCTTTCTTT	CASTVDRDTEAFF
TRBV5-4	TRBJ1-2	TRBD1	-	TGTGCCAGCAGCTTGACAGGGGAAAGGGATGGCTACACCTTC	CASSLTGERDGYTF
TRBV19	TRBJ1-1	TRBD1	-	TGTGCCAGTAGTACCTCCGGGACAGGGGAAGGCACTGAAGCTTTCTTT	CASSTSGTGEGTEAFF
TRBV6-1	TRBJ1-1	-	-	TGTGCCAGCAGTGAAGGATGGCCGGCTTTCTTT	CASSEGWPAFF
TRBV5-1	TRBJ1-6	TRBD1	-	TGCGCCAGCAACCCGACAGGGGATAATTCACCCCTCCACTTT	CASNPTGDNSPLHF
TRBV7-2	TRBJ2-1	-	-	TGTGCCAGCAGCCCTCACGCCCTATCATCGGGGTACAATGAGCAGTTCTTC	CASSPHALSSGYNEQFF